The source of this T cell receptor beta chain is a study of response to subunit inactivated influenza vaccine. This clonotype was counted only a few times. The antigen is unknown. There are 17 residues in the CDR3. Per germline, CDR1 ENHRY and CDR2 SYGVKD. Germline trimming cut 8 bases from V and 0 bases from J; bases unmatched to any gene: 13. Whole-study findings and limits: Few new T cells, the authors suggested, are recruited by each seasonal influenza vaccination.

From the RT-PCR reads, TCRdb called clonotypes with MiXCR, one entry per CDR3 protein. The sample shows about 500,000 distinct CDR3 sequences, 16% of them seen only once. The TCR was taken from a man between 50 and 75 years old who received an inactivated influenza vaccine. This rearrangement joins TRBV10-3 to TRBJ2-5, with 9 positions matching TRBD2. The sample consisted of CD4+ T cells sorted from PBMCs, taken less than 30 months after vaccination. For the CDR3, the DNA is TGTGCCATCGGCGGGGGGGGGGACATCTCGTACCAAGAGACCCAGTACTTC. Translation gives CAIGGGGDISYQETQYF.